This entry lists 28 T cell receptor beta chains sequenced from one sample in a study of CD8+ T cells in alopecia areata. Reverse transcribed after extraction, RNA yielded cDNA as the sequencing template. Sequencing used immunoSEQ multiplex PCR; TCRdb keeps in-frame clones, though not all of them. The data show 200,000 to 250,000 clones, with approximately 40% seen just once and roughly 2.6% held by the top ten. Treatment here: oral pan-JAK inhibitor, 5-10 mg twice daily. The sequencing used CD4+ T cells sorted from blood, collected at approximately week 37, from a patient treated with tofacitinib. These receptors were collected from a human donor with alopecia areata.

Only a few counts were recorded for this clone. The chain's CDR3 is CASSSRGGGDEKLFF. The CDR3 DNA is TGTGCCAGCAGCTCCCGAGGAGGGGGGGATGAAAAACTGTTTTTT. J is TRBJ1-4 and V is TRBV13; possibly TRBD1 for D (6 bases). Germline CDR1 and CDR2: PRHDT and FYEKMQ (reference sequence). The CDR3 runs to 15 residues. Trimming took 4 bases from V and 6 from J, leaving 15 bases between them.

This clone was recorded a few times. V gene TRBV18 combines with J gene TRBJ1-3; TRBD1 is a possible D gene (5 bases). The CDR3 spans 15 residues. Germline V gene sequence: CDR1 KGHSH, CDR2 LQKENI. V shed 2 bases and J shed 0 bases, with 8 bases lying between them. In DNA, the CDR3 is TGTGCCAGCTCACCAGGGGCCTACTCTGGAAACACCATATATTTT. Protein sequence: CASSPGAYSGNTIYF.

The chain has TRBV6-5 and TRBJ1-2; 8 bases map to TRBD1. Per the germline V gene, CDR1 is MNHEY and CDR2 is SVGAGI. The ends lost 6 bases at V and 5 bases at J; junction bases unmatched: 2. CDR3 length equals 12 residues. The CDR3 nucleotides read TGTGCCAGCAGCGGGACAGGATATGGCTACACCTTC. It yields the protein CASSGTGYGYTF.

This clone was recorded a few times. This chain connects TRBV30 to TRBJ2-7; D is ambiguous. Trimming pared 1 base from V and 2 bases from J, leaving 9 bases between. The germline gives CDR1 GTSNPN, CDR2 SVGIG (reference sequence). CDR3 size: 13 residues. CDR3 sequence reads: CAWSEGNTYEQYF. The CDR3 coding sequence is TGTGCCTGGAGTGAGGGCAATACCTACGAGCAGTACTTC.

The chain has TRBV5-1 and TRBJ2-1; tentatively, D is TRBD2 (5 bases). V was cut by 4 bases and J by 10 bases, with 18 bases left in between. Germline V gene lookup returns CDR1 SGHRS and CDR2 YFSETQ. The CDR3 runs 14 residues. CDR3 DNA: TGCGCCAGCAGCCCCACACCGGACTCGGGGGAGCAGTTCTTC. This gives the protein CASSPTPDSGEQFF.

The chain carries TRBV30 and TRBJ2-2; D tentatively reads TRBD1 or TRBD2 (6 bases each). The CDR3 has 16 amino acids. With 3 bases removed from V and 2 bases from J, the gap between germline ends came to 16 bases. From germline, CDR1 is GTSNPN and CDR2 SVGIG (reference sequence). The CDR3 sequence: CAWSTWGALNTGELFF. In DNA, the CDR3 is TGTGCCTGGAGCACATGGGGGGCCTTAAACACCGGGGAGCTGTTTTTT. The variable domain in full, completed from reference TRBV30 and TRBJ2-2, reads SQTIHQWPATLVQPVGSPLSLECTVEGTSNPNLYWYRQAAGRGLQLLFYSVGIGQISSEVPQNLSASRPQDRQFILSSKKLLLSDSGFYLCAWSTWGALNTGELFFGEGSRLTVL.

The gene calls are TRBV5-1 and TRBJ2-4; 15 nucleotides align to TRBD2. The CDR3 contains 15 residues. Germline-derived CDR1 and CDR2 are SGHRS and YFSETQ. V lost 4 bases to trimming and J lost 7 bases; unmatched junction nucleotides: 3. The CDR3 DNA sequence: TGCGCCAGCAGCGCGGGACTAGCGGGAGGCAACATTCAGTACTTC. Translating gives CASSAGLAGGNIQYF.

This clone was detected once. V is TRBV15 and J is TRBJ1-1, with D possibly being TRBD1 (6 bases). This CDR3 is built from 15 residues. CDR1 and CDR2 from the germline V gene are LNHNV and YYDKDF (reference sequence). V was shortened by 2 bases and J by 3 bases, with 13 bases between the two germline ends. The CDR3 sequence: CATSRYRVVDTEAFF. The DNA of the CDR3 is TGTGCCACCAGCAGATACAGGGTGGTGGACACTGAAGCTTTCTTT.

This clone was picked up a small number of times. CDR3 bases: TGTGCCAGCAGCTCTGGAGTAGCGGGCTCAGTTAGCACAGATACGCAGTATTTT. It specifies CASSSGVAGSVSTDTQYF. The chain employs TRBV7-6 and TRBJ2-3; 7 nucleotides align to TRBD2. V lost 4 bases and J lost 0; bases outside the gene matches: 13. Germline V CDR1 and CDR2: SGHVS, FNYEAQ. The CDR3 is 18 residues long.

The chain carries TRBV27 and TRBJ2-1; the D is unclear. Germline CDR1 MNHEY, CDR2 SMNVEV (reference sequence). V dropped 6 bases and J dropped 1 base, with 13 bases sitting between them. The CDR3 extends over 15 amino acids. Written as DNA, the CDR3 is TGTGCCAGCAGCCCTGAACAGTTATCCTACAATGAGCAGTTCTTC. Residues: CASSPEQLSYNEQFF.

The V call is TRBV20-1, the J call TRBJ1-2; D is perhaps TRBD1 (5 bases). The CDR3 has 11 amino acids. The V and J ends lost 3 bases and 3 bases respectively, with 5 bases between them. CDR1 and CDR2 (germline): DFQATT, SNEGSKA (reference sequence). The CDR3 coding sequence is TGCAGTGCTAGGACAGACTATGGCTACACCTTC. Its translation is CSARTDYGYTF.

The chain uses TRBV28 and TRBJ2-7, with 13 bases matching TRBD2. The junction had 14 bases not matched to a gene; V was cut back by 8 bases and J by 4 bases. The CDR3 has 17 residues. Germline V gene sequence: CDR1 MDHEN, CDR2 SYDVKM. The CDR3 bases are TGTGCCAGCGGGTCCTTGGTTGGGACTAGCGGGACTTACGAGCAGTACTTC. Protein product: CASGSLVGTSGTYEQYF.

There are a few counts of this clone. The chain recombines TRBV10-2 with TRBJ1-1; 10 bases line up with TRBD1. The trim removed 6 bases at V and 2 bases at J, leaving 9 bases unmatched. The CDR3 contains 16 residues. Germline V gene lookup returns CDR1 WSHSY and CDR2 SAAADI. CDR3 sequence (DNA): TGCGCCAGCAGGCCTCGACAGGGGGCAGGAAACACTGAAGCTTTCTTT. Amino acids: CASRPRQGAGNTEAFF.

CDR3 loop: CASSQGRGKETQYF. The CDR3, as DNA: TGCGCCAGCAGCCAAGGGAGAGGGAAAGAGACCCAGTACTTC. The chain couples TRBV4-1 to TRBJ2-5; a weak D match, TRBD2 (5 bases). V gave up 1 base and J gave up 3 bases, with 9 bases separating them. From germline, CDR1 is MGHRA and CDR2 YSYEKL. The CDR3 length is 14 residues.

J is TRBJ2-1 and V is TRBV2; D gene ambiguous. The CDR3 runs to 13 residues. Between the trimmed V and J ends, which lost 6 bases and 3 bases, there was a span of 9 bases. CDR1 and CDR2 (germline): SNHLY, FYNNEI. The CDR3 region has the DNA TGTGCCAGCAGGGGTAAGGACTACAATGAGCAGTTCTTC. This gives the protein CASRGKDYNEQFF.

The rearrangement joins TRBV5-4 to TRBJ1-2, with unresolved D. CDR1 is SGHNT and CDR2 is YYREEE in the germline V gene (reference sequence). V lost 4 bases, J lost 4 bases, and 17 bases lay in between. The CDR3 loop spans 15 amino acids. CDR3 in DNA: TGTGCCAGCAGCCGTTACAATGTAGGAACCTATGGCTACACCTTC. Its translation is CASSRYNVGTYGYTF.

The chain employs TRBV6-4 and TRBJ2-2; no definite D call. V lost 5 bases and J 3 bases, leaving 4 bases between the germline ends. The CDR3 is 12 amino acids. The V gene's germline CDR1 is MRHNA and CDR2 SNTAGT. CDR3 coding DNA: TGTGCCAGCAGTACTGACACCGGGGAGCTGTTTTTT. Amino acid sequence: CASSTDTGELFF.

This clone was recorded a few times. The chain employs TRBV28 and TRBJ1-2; D unresolved. V was pared by 6 bases and J by 14 bases, with 16 bases between. This CDR3 has 11 residues. Germline V CDR1 and CDR2: MDHEN, SYDVKM. CDR3 protein: CASSNTRVSTF. The CDR3 DNA follows: TGTGCCAGCAGCAACACCCGGGTCTCTACCTTC.

The chain couples TRBV2 to TRBJ1-1, with unresolved D. This CDR3 has 11 amino acids. V lost 8 bases and J 3 bases, leaving 7 bases between the germline ends. Germline loops: CDR1 SNHLY, CDR2 FYNNEI. The CDR3, as DNA: TGTGCCAGCGGTTCTGACACTGAAGCTTTCTTT. This translates into CASGSDTEAFF.

This clone was picked up a small number of times. J is TRBJ2-1 and V is TRBV5-1; 14 positions agree with TRBD2. Germline V CDR1 and CDR2: SGHRS, YFSETQ. CDR3 length: 13 residues. The J segment lost 7 bases and the V segment lost 8 bases, leaving 2 bases of the junction unmatched. The CDR3 region has the DNA TGCGCCAGTGGACTAGCGGGAGGTAATGAGCAGTTCTTC. Translating it yields CASGLAGGNEQFF.

The chain couples TRBV25-1 to TRBJ2-5, with a possible D match to TRBD2 (5 bases). This CDR3 comprises 15 residues. Between the trimmed V and J ends, which lost 4 bases and 7 bases, there was a span of 19 bases. The germline gives CDR1 MGHDK, CDR2 SYGVNS. The CDR3, as DNA: TGTGCCAGCAGTGGCGGAAGCGGAGTGATGGGGACCCAGTACTTC. Residues: CASSGGSGVMGTQYF.

The CDR3 DNA sequence: TGTGCCAGCAGCCCCACGGGAGTGGATGAAAAACTGTTTTTT. Protein sequence: CASSPTGVDEKLFF. This rearrangement joins TRBV4-2 to TRBJ1-4, with no clear D. Germline CDR1 and CDR2: LGHNA and YNFKEQ. The CDR3 is 14 amino acids. Trimming left V 4 bases short and J 6 bases short, with 12 bases between.

This clone has ten or more counts. V usage is TRBV5-1 and J usage is TRBJ2-4; D call uncertain. This CDR3 has 14 residues. The ends were cut back, 0 bases at V and 8 bases at J, with 12 bases in the middle. CDR1 SGHRS and CDR2 YFSETQ come from the germline V gene. CDR3 amino acids: CASSLDGRRDIQYF. CDR3 nucleotide sequence: TGCGCCAGCAGCTTGGACGGTCGCCGGGACATTCAGTACTTC.

The rearrangement joins TRBV4-1 to TRBJ2-7; possibly TRBD1 for D (5 bases). This CDR3 is built from 15 residues. CDR1 and CDR2 (germline): MGHRA, YSYEKL. The V end lost 0 bases, the J end lost 0 bases, and 9 bases lay between the germline ends. The CDR3 loop reads CASSQEQAFSYEQYF. DNA of the CDR3: TGCGCCAGCAGCCAAGAACAGGCCTTCTCCTACGAGCAGTACTTC.

V is TRBV5-6 and J is TRBJ2-3; D remains unclear. CDR3 length: 14 amino acids. The germline V gene encodes CDR1 SGHDT and CDR2 YYEEEE. Between the trimmed V and J ends, which lost 3 bases and 3 bases, there was a span of 11 bases. CDR3 residues: CASSYRLGTDTQYF. CDR3 nucleotide sequence: TGTGCCAGCAGCTATCGTTTGGGGACAGATACGCAGTATTTT.

This clone was counted a few times. The chain is built from TRBV7-2 and TRBJ2-5, with 12 bases aligning to TRBD2. Per germline, CDR1 SGHTA and CDR2 FQGNSA. There are 15 residues in the CDR3. Trimming cost V 3 bases and J 5 bases; bases outside gene matches: 4. In DNA form, the CDR3 reads TGTGCCAGCAGCTTTTCGGGACTAGCGGGCGAGACCCAGTACTTC. It is translated as CASSFSGLAGETQYF.

V gene TRBV30 combines with J gene TRBJ2-7; 10 bases align to TRBD2. V shed 3 bases, J shed 8 bases, and the junction held 7 bases outside the gene matches. The CDR3 contains 13 residues. Per germline, CDR1 GTSNPN and CDR2 SVGIG (reference sequence). The CDR3 sequence is CAWRLAGMTKQYF. As DNA, the CDR3 is TGTGCCTGGAGACTAGCGGGAATGACCAAGCAGTACTTC.

The V call is TRBV5-4, the J call TRBJ2-3, with unresolved D. This CDR3 is built from 13 residues. With 5 bases removed from V and 1 base from J, the gap between germline ends came to 8 bases. Germline V gene lookup returns CDR1 SGHNT and CDR2 YYREEE (reference sequence). The CDR3, as DNA: TGTGCCAGCAGTCATCGTGGCACAGATACGCAGTATTTT. Residues: CASSHRGTDTQYF.